The clone carrying this T cell receptor (beta chain) occurred a few times. With a much larger clone just one base away, this may be a read error. The entry originates in a study of read filtering for tumor transcriptome and immune sequencing. Study in general: Fewer than ten patients were R-ISS I, approximately 15 were R-ISS II, about seven were R-ISS III.

Molecular barcoded adaptors covering alpha/delta and beta/gamma chains were used on roughly 400 ng RNA. TCRdb processed the reads anew with MiXCR; each CDR3 protein has one entry. The sample contains 35,000 to 55,000 distinct CDR3 sequences, approximately 12% of which appear only once. The sequence came from a donor aged 40 or older with multiple myeloma. Specimen: a population of CD138-negative cells sorted from bone marrow.

The CDR3 spells CASSHSGVGGIDEQYF. In DNA form, the CDR3 reads TGCGCCAGCAGCCACTCAGGGGTTGGAGGTATCGACGAGCAGTACTTC. The chain has TRBV4-3 and TRBJ2-7, with D maybe TRBD1 (6 bases). Trimming took off 3 bases at V and 5 bases at J, with 20 bases between the two ends. This CDR3 spans 16 amino acids. Germline V gives CDR1 LGHNA, CDR2 YSLEER.